Listed here are 12 T cell receptor beta chains from one sample, sequenced in a study of long-term antiretroviral therapy in people with HIV. A v3.0 immunoSEQ assay was performed at survey level. Only in-frame clones appear in the TCRdb table, and some are missing; sequencing was by immunoSEQ multiplex PCR. The sample yields 25,000 or so clones, about 94% seen once. The input for sequencing was unsorted PBMCs, taken 6.2 years after starting antiretroviral therapy. Receptor source: a man aged 40-49 years with HIV.

The chain couples TRBV11-2 to TRBJ2-7; 11 bases fit TRBD2. Germline CDR1 is SGHAT and CDR2 is FQNNGV. The CDR3 sequence is 13 residues long. Trimming removed 8 bases from V and 3 bases from J; junction bases left unmatched: 3. The CDR3 nucleotides read TGTGCCAGCGGGACTAGCGGAAACTACGAGCAGTACTTC. Its protein is CASGTSGNYEQYF.

The J gene is TRBJ2-5, the V gene TRBV9, with D possibly TRBD2 on 5 matching bases. The CDR3 consists of 13 residues. The germline V gene encodes CDR1 SGDLS and CDR2 YYNGEE. Between the trimmed V and J ends, which lost 0 bases and 14 bases, there was a span of 17 bases. DNA of the CDR3: TGTGCCAGCAGCGTAGGAGGGAATACTCTCCCCTACTTC. Translation gives CASSVGGNTLPYF.

The chain carries TRBV19 and TRBJ1-3; possible D gene TRBD1, 6 bases. From germline, CDR1 is LNHDA and CDR2 SQIVND (reference sequence). The CDR3 length is 16 residues. V was shortened by 3 bases and J by 1 base, with 13 bases between the two germline ends. The CDR3 region is CASSMLGASSGNTIYF. The CDR3 DNA reads as TGTGCCAGTAGTATGCTGGGGGCTTCGTCTGGAAACACCATATATTTT.

This clone is medium-sized in the sample. The chain couples TRBV13 to TRBJ1-4; a weak D match, TRBD1 (6 bases). From germline, CDR1 is PRHDT and CDR2 FYEKMQ (reference sequence). Between the trimmed V and J ends, which lost 8 bases and 8 bases, there was a span of 15 bases. This CDR3 spans 13 amino acids. DNA for the CDR3: TGTGCCAGCCGTAGGGGGGCGACCGAAAAACTGTTTTTT. Translated: CASRRGATEKLFF. Supplemented by reference TRBV13 and TRBJ1-4, the full variable domain reads AAGVIQSPRHLIKEKRETATLKCYPIPRHDTVYWYQQGPGQDPQFLISFYEKMQSDKGSIPDRFSAQQFSDYHSELNMSSLELGDSALYFCASRRGATEKLFFGSGTQLSVL.

The chain has TRBV5-5 and TRBJ1-1; D is ambiguous. CDR1 is SGHKS, CDR2 YYEKEE, per germline (reference sequence). Trimming left V 1 base short and J 1 base short, with 8 bases between. This CDR3 spans 14 amino acids. The CDR3 DNA follows: TGTGCCAGCAGCTTGTTGGCAGGGAACACTGAAGCTTTCTTT. It translates to CASSLLAGNTEAFF.

CDR3 sequence (DNA): TGCGCCAGCAGTGCTGGACTAGCGGAGAGCTCCTACAATGAGCAGTTCTTC. Translating gives CASSAGLAESSYNEQFF. The chain links TRBV10-1 to TRBJ2-1; 10 bases line up with TRBD2. Germline values: CDR1 WNHNN, CDR2 SYGVQD (reference sequence). Losses at the gene ends were 4 bases for V and 0 bases for J; bases not matched to a gene: 6. This CDR3 comprises 17 residues.

The J gene is TRBJ2-7, the V gene TRBV6-5; 9 nucleotides line up with TRBD2. The CDR3 has 13 amino acids. V lost 8 bases, J lost 2 bases, and 4 bases stayed unmatched. CDR1 and CDR2 (germline): MNHEY, SVGAGI. CDR3 residues: CASWRGGAYEQYF. CDR3 DNA: TGTGCCAGCTGGCGGGGGGGCGCCTACGAGCAGTACTTC.

The chain combines TRBV27 with TRBJ1-6; 9 nucleotides line up with TRBD1. The J segment lost 7 bases and the V segment lost 6 bases, leaving 7 bases of the junction unmatched. This CDR3 region has 15 residues. Germline loops: CDR1 MNHEY, CDR2 SMNVEV (reference sequence). DNA of the CDR3: TGTGCCAGCAGCCACCCGGGACAGGGAAATTCACCCCTCCACTTT. As protein: CASSHPGQGNSPLHF.

This rearrangement joins TRBV4-3 to TRBJ1-2; D possibly corresponds to TRBD1 (6 bases). This CDR3 has 18 amino acids. Between the trimmed V and J ends, which lost 1 base and 4 bases, there was a span of 22 bases. Germline-derived CDR1 and CDR2 are LGHNA and YSLEER. CDR3 region: CASSQGTGLPKFFYGYTF. CDR3 DNA: TGCGCCAGCAGCCAAGGTACAGGGCTGCCGAAGTTCTTCTATGGCTACACCTTC.

This clone appeared a single time. The chain combines TRBV27 with TRBJ2-1; D call uncertain. V lost 3 bases to trimming and J lost 4 bases, with 10 bases between them. CDR3 size: 14 residues. Germline-derived CDR1 and CDR2 are MNHEY and SMNVEV (reference sequence). The CDR3 here is CASSLDILYNEQFF. The CDR3 coding sequence is TGTGCCAGCAGTTTGGATATATTATACAATGAGCAGTTCTTC.

The chain joins TRBV2 to TRBJ1-1; D gene uncertain. This CDR3 has 13 amino acids. Trimming shortened V by 4 bases and J by 1 base, and 7 bases separated the two germline ends. Germline CDR1 is SNHLY and CDR2 is FYNNEI. CDR3 in DNA: TGTGCCAGCAGTGGAGAAGCGAACACTGAAGCTTTCTTT. This sequence encodes CASSGEANTEAFF.

CDR3 sequence (DNA): TGTGCCAGCAAGCAGGCTACAAACACCGGGGAGCTGTTTTTT. Protein sequence: CASKQATNTGELFF. The genes are TRBV27 and TRBJ2-2; D is uncertain. Trimming shortened V by 7 bases and J by 2 bases, and 11 bases separated the two germline ends. This CDR3 is 14 amino acids long. The V gene's germline CDR1 is MNHEY and CDR2 SMNVEV (reference sequence).